These 25 T cell receptor beta chains were sequenced from one sample in a study of shared clonotypes between healthy human individuals. TCRdb keeps only in-frame clones here, not all; method: immunoSEQ multiplex PCR. In the table there are a few million clones, 90% to 95% of which are singletons. Sequencing was performed on naive CD4+ T cells from PBMCs. Subset noted: CD45RA+ positively selected. The receptor set was obtained from a man aged 18 to 29 in good health. Some clones in this sample may be carry-over from other donors' samples.

This chain links TRBV4-1 with TRBJ2-1; possibly TRBD1 for D (6 bases). This CDR3 has 17 residues. Germline lookup yields CDR1 MGHRA and CDR2 YSYEKL. Between the trimmed V and J ends, which lost 1 base and 12 bases, there was a span of 25 bases. CDR3 nucleotide sequence: TGCGCCAGCAGCCAAGTACCCCTCCTGGCGAAGGGACAAGGGCAGTTCTTC. This codes for CASSQVPLLAKGQGQFF.

In the case of this clone: Other DNA sequences within the sample encode an identical CDR3. The chain couples TRBV9 to TRBJ1-1; D is ambiguous. Between the trimmed V and J ends, which lost 5 bases and 3 bases, there was a span of 11 bases. This CDR3 is built from 13 residues. The V gene's germline CDR1 is SGDLS and CDR2 YYNGEE. The CDR3 sequence is CASSRGRDTEAFF. The CDR3 DNA reads as TGTGCCAGCAGTCGGGGTCGGGACACTGAAGCTTTCTTT.

As regards this clone: At the DNA level, this CDR3 is encoded by other sequences in the same sample as well. The genes are TRBV5-1 and TRBJ2-6; D unclear. The CDR3 runs 12 residues. Trimming removed 4 bases at V and 4 bases at J, with 3 bases between. Germline loops: CDR1 SGHRS, CDR2 YFSETQ. CDR3 sequence (DNA): TGCGCCAGCAGCCCCGGGGCCAACGTCCTGACTTTC. Residues: CASSPGANVLTF.

V usage is TRBV6-5 and J usage is TRBJ1-5; D remains ambiguous. V lost 0 bases, J lost 9 bases, and 12 bases lay in between. The CDR3 length is 14 residues. CDR1 and CDR2 (germline): MNHEY, SVGAGI. The CDR3 region has the DNA TGTGCCAGCAGTTACTCTAGAAGCTTTGGGCCCCAGCATTTT. Amino acid sequence: CASSYSRSFGPQHF.

The gene calls are TRBV28 and TRBJ2-4; 8 nucleotides line up with TRBD2. The CDR3 is 17 amino acids. The junction had 8 bases not matched to a gene; V was cut back by 1 base and J by 3 bases. Looked up from germline, CDR1 is MDHEN and CDR2 is SYDVKM. CDR3 coding DNA: TGTGCCAGCAGTTTATTAGGCGGGGGGCTTGGCAAAAACATTCAGTACTTC. Translated, it gives CASSLLGGGLGKNIQYF.

This clone was counted a few times. This chain joins TRBV5-1 and TRBJ1-1; D not certain. Germline assignment: CDR1 SGHRS and CDR2 YFSETQ. CDR3 size: 13 residues. The V and J ends lost 5 bases and 5 bases respectively, with 13 bases between them. CDR3 sequence: CASRSGVGTEAFF. CDR3 nucleotide sequence: TGCGCCAGCAGGTCTGGCGTCGGGACTGAAGCTTTCTTT.

The chain is built from TRBV30 and TRBJ2-7, with a weak D call TRBD1 (5 bases). The CDR3 has 15 amino acids. Germline CDR1 reads GTSNPN; CDR2 reads SVGIG (reference sequence). V was shortened by 1 base and J by 0 bases, with 13 bases between the two germline ends. As DNA, the CDR3 is TGTGCCTGGAGTGGAGCCAGCAGGGTCTCCTACGAGCAGTACTTC. This gives the protein CAWSGASRVSYEQYF.

The rearrangement joins TRBV6-1 to TRBJ2-5; no clear D gene. The CDR3 is made up of 15 amino acids. Trimming left V 0 bases short and J 5 bases short, with 13 bases between. Germline-derived CDR1 and CDR2 are MNHNS and SASEGT. DNA of the CDR3: TGTGCCAGCAGTGAAGCGTTGGGATATAGGGAGACCCAGTACTTC. Amino acids: CASSEALGYRETQYF.

This clone appeared once. The chain combines TRBV5-1 with TRBJ1-1, with D possibly TRBD1 on 6 matching bases. Trimming pared 7 bases from V and 0 bases from J, leaving 16 bases between. Looked up from germline, CDR1 is SGHRS and CDR2 is YFSETQ. The CDR3 consists of 15 residues. CDR3 amino acids: CASGIRGGLNTEAFF. The DNA of the CDR3 is TGCGCCAGCGGGATAAGGGGGGGCCTGAACACTGAAGCTTTCTTT.

J is TRBJ2-1 and V is TRBV11-2; perhaps TRBD2 as D (5 bases). Trimming took off 8 bases at V and 4 bases at J, with 15 bases between the two ends. The CDR3 contains 14 residues. Per germline, CDR1 SGHAT and CDR2 FQNNGV. CDR3 bases: TGTGCCAGCGACCCGGGATCGCGGTACAATGAGCAGTTCTTC. The encoded protein is CASDPGSRYNEQFF.

The chain carries TRBV7-2 and TRBJ2-2; TRBD2 matches 9 bases. Germline loops: CDR1 SGHTA, CDR2 FQGNSA. Trimming took 2 bases from V and 8 from J; bases not matched to a gene: 6. The length of the CDR3 is 15 residues. The CDR3 sequence is CASSLSGRQRGELFF. CDR3 bases: TGTGCCAGCAGCTTAAGCGGGAGGCAAAGAGGGGAGCTGTTTTTT.

V gene TRBV12-5 combines with J gene TRBJ2-3, with TRBD2 matching over 10 bases. Trimming at V came to 7 bases and at J to 3 bases, leaving 7 bases not matched to a gene. In germline, CDR1 is LGHNT, CDR2 FRNRAP. This CDR3 is 15 amino acids long. In DNA form, the CDR3 reads TGTGCTAGTGCTCCCGGGACTAGCGTTACAGATACGCAGTATTTT. Translating it yields CASAPGTSVTDTQYF.

The chain is built from TRBV18 and TRBJ2-2, with 7 bases aligning to TRBD1. This CDR3 region has 15 residues. Germline assignment: CDR1 KGHSH and CDR2 LQKENI. V lost 5 bases and J lost 4; bases outside the gene matches: 7. The CDR3 sequence: CASSTGDPLTGELFF. The CDR3 coding sequence is TGTGCCAGCTCAACAGGGGACCCGCTCACCGGGGAGCTGTTTTTT.

J is TRBJ1-2 and V is TRBV9, with TRBD1 matching 7 bases. This CDR3 has 14 amino acids. With V trimmed by 0 bases and J by 8 bases, 7 bases remained unmatched. In germline, CDR1 is SGDLS, CDR2 YYNGEE. The CDR3 is CASSVDSTGVGYTF. DNA of the CDR3: TGTGCCAGCAGCGTAGATAGTACAGGGGTCGGCTACACCTTC. The entire variable domain, with the rest obtained from reference TRBV9 and TRBJ1-2, is as follows: DSGVTQTPKHLITATGQRVTLRCSPRSGDLSVYWYQQSLDQGLQFLIQYYNGEERAKGNILERFSAQQFPDLHSELNLSSLELGDSALYFCASSVDSTGVGYTFGSGTRLTVV.

The genes are TRBV29-1 and TRBJ1-3, with D perhaps TRBD1 (6 bases). The CDR3 covers 17 residues. The V end was cut by 3 bases, the J end by 4 bases, with 22 bases between. Germline V CDR1 and CDR2: SQVTM, ANQGSEA. The CDR3 nucleotides read TGCAGCGTTGAGGACCCTTTCGGGGGGGCAAGGGGAAACACCATATATTTT. The encoded protein is CSVEDPFGGARGNTIYF.

V is TRBV25-1 and J is TRBJ2-3; possibly TRBD2 for D (5 bases). Trimming pared 5 bases from V and 2 bases from J, leaving 14 bases between. CDR1 is MGHDK, CDR2 SYGVNS, per germline. CDR3 length equals 15 residues. The CDR3: CASSKPGSYTDTQYF. CDR3 sequence (DNA): TGTGCCAGCAGTAAACCGGGATCCTACACAGATACGCAGTATTTT.

This chain uses TRBV7-3 with TRBJ1-1; the D gene is possibly TRBD1 (5 bases). The CDR3 length is 14 residues. CDR1 and CDR2 (germline): SGHTA, FQGTGA. V gave up 5 bases and J gave up 0 bases, with 10 bases separating them. CDR3 sequence: CASSPGTVNTEAFF. CDR3 in DNA: TGTGCCAGCAGCCCCGGGACGGTGAACACTGAAGCTTTCTTT.

The chain carries TRBV28 and TRBJ2-7; D is ambiguous. Trimming left V 4 bases short and J 2 bases short, with 21 bases between. Germline loops: CDR1 MDHEN, CDR2 SYDVKM. The CDR3 is 17 residues long. CDR3 nucleotide sequence: TGTGCCAGCAGTTCCTCCGCAGACTCACTACAAACCTACGAGCAGTACTTC. Amino acids: CASSSSADSLQTYEQYF.

In the case of this clone: This same CDR3 is encoded by further DNA sequences in the sample. This chain connects TRBV19 to TRBJ1-1; D is perhaps TRBD1 (6 bases). Trimming shortened V by 3 bases and J by 4 bases, and 12 bases separated the two germline ends. Germline lookup yields CDR1 LNHDA and CDR2 SQIVND (reference sequence). The CDR3 runs to 14 residues. CDR3: CASSMGALGTEAFF. CDR3 in DNA: TGTGCCAGTAGTATGGGGGCGCTGGGCACTGAAGCTTTCTTT.

CDR3 in DNA: TGTGCCAGCAGCTTAGGGGGCTTGTGGACAGGGGAAGGCTACACCTTC. Protein: CASSLGGLWTGEGYTF. The rearrangement joins TRBV11-2 to TRBJ1-2, with TRBD1 identical over 9 bases. V shed 1 base and J 8 bases; nucleotides not matched to a gene: 11. CDR3 size: 16 residues. From germline, CDR1 is SGHAT and CDR2 FQNNGV.

The chain links TRBV5-4 to TRBJ2-5; 8 bases are shared with TRBD1. The CDR3 is 15 residues long. Trimming at V came to 3 bases and at J to 3 bases, leaving 7 bases not matched to a gene. The germline gives CDR1 SGHNT, CDR2 YYREEE (reference sequence). The CDR3 spells CASSSRTGWEETQYF. CDR3 DNA: TGTGCCAGCAGCTCACGGACAGGGTGGGAAGAGACCCAGTACTTC. The variable domain in full, completed from reference TRBV5-4 and TRBJ2-5, reads ETGVTQSPTHLIKTRGQQVTLRCSSQSGHNTVSWYQQALGQGPQFIFQYYREEENGRGNFPPRFSGLQFPNYSSELNVNALELDDSALYLCASSSRTGWEETQYFGPGTRLLVL.

The chain has TRBV19 and TRBJ2-7; either TRBD1 or TRBD2 may fit D (7 bases each). V was clipped by 9 bases and J by 6 bases, with 12 bases between them. The CDR3 runs to 11 residues. Germline assignment: CDR1 LNHDA and CDR2 SQIVND (reference sequence). The CDR3 spells CASRGTTEQYF. The CDR3 DNA follows: TGTGCCAGCAGGGGGACTACCGAGCAGTACTTC.

V and J are TRBV5-4 and TRBJ2-5; D gene unclear. In germline, CDR1 is SGHNT, CDR2 YYREEE (reference sequence). V lost 3 bases, J lost 2 bases, and 5 bases lay in between. This CDR3 has 12 amino acids. CDR3 sequence (DNA): TGTGCCAGCAGCTCACAGCAAGAGACCCAGTACTTC. This gives the protein CASSSQQETQYF.

J is TRBJ2-5 and V is TRBV7-2; unclear D gene. CDR1 and CDR2 from the germline V gene are SGHTA and FQGNSA. The CDR3 consists of 14 residues. Trimming took off 5 bases at V and 4 bases at J, with 14 bases between the two ends. CDR3 in amino acids: CASSRMSALETQYF. The CDR3 bases are TGTGCCAGCAGCCGAATGTCCGCGCTAGAGACCCAGTACTTC.

The V and J genes are TRBV7-8 and TRBJ2-7; tentatively, D is TRBD2 (6 bases). The V gene's germline CDR1 is SGHVS and CDR2 FQNEAQ. This CDR3 spans 14 amino acids. V lost 2 bases to trimming and J lost 7 bases, with 15 bases between them. CDR3 sequence (DNA): TGTGCCAGCAGCTTATCCGGGAGTGTGAAGGAGCAGTACTTC. Its protein is CASSLSGSVKEQYF. Full variable domain (outside the CDR3, taken from reference TRBV7-8 and TRBJ2-7): GAGVSQSPRYKVAKRGQDVALRCDPISGHVSLFWYQQALGQGPEFLTYFQNEAQLDKSGLPSDRFFAERPEGSVSTLKIQRTQQEDSAVYLCASSLSGSVKEQYFGPGTRLTVT.